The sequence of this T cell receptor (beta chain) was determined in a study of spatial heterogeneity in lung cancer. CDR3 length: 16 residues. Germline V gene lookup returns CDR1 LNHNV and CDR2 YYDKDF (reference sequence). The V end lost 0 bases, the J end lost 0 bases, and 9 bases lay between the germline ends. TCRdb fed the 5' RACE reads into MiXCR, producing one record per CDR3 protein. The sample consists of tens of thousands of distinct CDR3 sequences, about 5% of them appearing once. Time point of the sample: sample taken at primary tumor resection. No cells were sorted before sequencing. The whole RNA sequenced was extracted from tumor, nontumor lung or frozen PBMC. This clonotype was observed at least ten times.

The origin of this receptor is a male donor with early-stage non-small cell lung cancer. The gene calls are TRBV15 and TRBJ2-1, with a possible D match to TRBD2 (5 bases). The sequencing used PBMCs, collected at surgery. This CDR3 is CATSRDTGSSYNEQFF. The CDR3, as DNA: TGTGCCACCAGCAGAGATACGGGGAGCTCCTACAATGAGCAGTTCTTC.